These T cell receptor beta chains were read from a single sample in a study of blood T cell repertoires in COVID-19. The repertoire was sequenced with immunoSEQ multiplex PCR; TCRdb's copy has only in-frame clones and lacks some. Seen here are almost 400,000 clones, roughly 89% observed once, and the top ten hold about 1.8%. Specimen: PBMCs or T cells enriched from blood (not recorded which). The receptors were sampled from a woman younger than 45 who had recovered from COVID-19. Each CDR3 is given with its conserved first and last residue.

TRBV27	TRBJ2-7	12	CARADSSYEQYF
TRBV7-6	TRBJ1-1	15	CASSRTWGIETKAFF
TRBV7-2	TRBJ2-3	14	CASSLVGVTDTQYF
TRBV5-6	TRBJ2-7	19	CASSLVVRPGHQPMYEQYF
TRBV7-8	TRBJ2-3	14	CASSRTSGADTQYF
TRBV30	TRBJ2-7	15	CAWSALGQGSYEQYF
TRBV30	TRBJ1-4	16	CAWSPRRTGVNEKLFF
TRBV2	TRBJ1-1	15	CASSEALQGRTEAFF
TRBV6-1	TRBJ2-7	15	CASSERRGLAGEQYF
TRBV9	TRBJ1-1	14	CASSVGGPSTEAFF
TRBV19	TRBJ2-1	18	CASSIARTSGSSYNEQFF
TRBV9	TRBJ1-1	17	CASSVGPPGVIPTEAFF
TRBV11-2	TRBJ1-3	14	CASRPAFSGNTIYF
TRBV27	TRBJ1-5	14	CASSPNRGHQPQHF
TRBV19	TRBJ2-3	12	CASTDLPDTQYF
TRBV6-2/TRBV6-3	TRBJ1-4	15	CASSYDDRSDEKLFF
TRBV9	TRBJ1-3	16	CASSPQASYSGNTIYF
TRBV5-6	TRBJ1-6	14	CASSLGSGDSPLHF
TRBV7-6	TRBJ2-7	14	CASSASGEYYEQYF
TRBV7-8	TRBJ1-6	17	CASSPHPTGTGDSPLHF
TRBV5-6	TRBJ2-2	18	CASSLVHRGLTGTGELFF
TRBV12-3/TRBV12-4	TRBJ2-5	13	CASTFRPVGGQYF
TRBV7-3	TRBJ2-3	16	CASSPRTSGRTDTQYF
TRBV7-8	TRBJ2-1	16	CASSPLARGNYNEQFF
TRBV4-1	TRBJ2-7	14	CASSQRTGVYEQYF
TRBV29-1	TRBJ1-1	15	CSVGDRVRMNTEAFF
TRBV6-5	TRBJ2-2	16	CASSSLRQIQYGELFF
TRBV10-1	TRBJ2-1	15	CASSTPGQGYNEQFF
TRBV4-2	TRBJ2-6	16	CASSQDTGAGANVLTF
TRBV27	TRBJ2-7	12	CASRGEGYEQYF
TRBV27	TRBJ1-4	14	CASSLPGQGTKLFF
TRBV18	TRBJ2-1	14	CASSHGKKNNEQFF
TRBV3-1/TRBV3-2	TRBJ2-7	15	CASTSSGLAFYEQYF
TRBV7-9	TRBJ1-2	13	CASSSAGSSGYTF
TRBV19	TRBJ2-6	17	CASSMTATRSGANVLTF
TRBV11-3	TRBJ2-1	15	CASSPGRALGDEQFF
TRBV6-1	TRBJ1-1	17	CASSERWDRALGTEAFF
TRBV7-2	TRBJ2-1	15	CASALDRGAYNEQFF
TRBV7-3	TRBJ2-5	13	CASSAGVRGTQYF
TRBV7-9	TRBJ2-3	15	CASSLFQGPTDTQYF
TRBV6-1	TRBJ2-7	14	CASSEAGIRRGQYF